These 16 T cell receptor beta chains were all obtained from the same sample, sequenced in a study of blood T cells in healthy people across ages (dated by TCRdb to between 2015 and 2016). Libraries came from 5' RACE. Instrument on record: Illumina HiSeq 2500. A second PCR of 7 to 11 cycles was run with a J-beta primer mix and a sample-barcoded 5' primer. The public sequencing data were trimmed at Q25 with fastp and processed into clonotypes with MiXCR by TCRdb, which kept only in-frame beta chains. One record per CDR3 amino acid sequence lists the most common genes and DNA. Across this sample there are hundreds of thousands of distinct CDR3 sequences, with 56% seen only once. The ten largest clones represent roughly 26% of the sample. Sequencing was carried out using blood. These TCRs come from a man in his forties or fifties in good health.

The CDR3 coding sequence is TGCAGTGCTAGAGATCCGAGGGATTTGATGACAGATACGCAGTATTTT. It is translated as CSARDPRDLMTDTQYF. V gene TRBV20-1 combines with J gene TRBJ2-3; D is perhaps TRBD2 (5 bases). V lost 0 bases and J 3 bases, leaving 16 bases between the germline ends. CDR1 DFQATT and CDR2 SNEGSKA come from the germline V gene (reference sequence). The CDR3 contains 16 residues.

This clonotype was counted only a few times. The chain couples TRBV7-8 to TRBJ2-7; 7 bases match TRBD2. The germline V gene encodes CDR1 SGHVS and CDR2 FQNEAQ. The CDR3 has 15 residues. After removal of 5 bases from V and 0 bases from J, the junction contained 7 bases not matched to a gene. The DNA of the CDR3 is TGTGCCAGCAGCCACAGCGGGACGAACTCCTACGAGCAGTACTTC. This gives the protein CASSHSGTNSYEQYF.

The chain couples TRBV20-1 to TRBJ2-3; D gene uncertain. The V end lost 2 bases, the J end lost 5 bases, and 8 bases lay between the germline ends. Germline CDR1 reads DFQATT; CDR2 reads SNEGSKA (reference sequence). The CDR3 covers 12 residues. CDR3 coding DNA: TGCAGTGCTAGATGGGAAGTAGATACGCAGTATTTT. Translated: CSARWEVDTQYF.

This clonotype was detected only a few times. The chain combines TRBV12-3 or TRBV12-4 with TRBJ2-1, with 9 bases that match TRBD2. This CDR3 is 15 amino acids long. V was pared by 8 bases and J by 9 bases, with 14 bases of the junction left unmatched. DNA for the CDR3: TGTGCCAGCCTAGGAGGTGCGGGAGGGCTTGGTGAGCAGTTCTTC. It codes for CASLGGAGGLGEQFF.

This clonotype was seen a few times. The V call is TRBV29-1, the J call TRBJ2-1, with 12 bases lining up with TRBD1. This CDR3 has 15 amino acids. V was pared by 8 bases and J by 4 bases, with 9 bases of the junction left unmatched. The V gene's germline CDR1 is SQVTM and CDR2 ANQGSEA. The CDR3 sequence: CSSKGDRGRYNEQFF. CDR3 DNA sequence: TGCAGCTCAAAGGGGGACAGGGGGCGGTACAATGAGCAGTTCTTC.

This clonotype was counted only a few times. The junction departs from germline at one end; a sequencing error may be responsible. This chain connects TRBV2 to TRBJ2-5; D is uncertain. The CDR3 is made up of 12 amino acids. The germline CDR1 and CDR2 sequences are SNHLY and FYNNEI. For the CDR3, the DNA is TGTGCCAGCAGAAGGGATCAAGAGATCCAGTACTTC. Protein: CASRRDQEIQYF.

J is TRBJ1-2 and V is TRBV27; D unclear. The V end was cut by 5 bases, the J end by 4 bases, with 11 bases between. Germline V gene sequence: CDR1 MNHEY, CDR2 SMNVEV (reference sequence). The CDR3 consists of 13 residues. DNA of the CDR3: TGTGCCAGCAGTGATGGGTTGAGCTATGGCTACACCTTC. Its translation: CASSDGLSYGYTF.

The chain combines TRBV3-1 with TRBJ2-7; 9 positions agree with TRBD2. The J call is doubtful: the DNA matches TRBJ2-1 better. Germline loops: CDR1 LGHDT, CDR2 YNNKEL (reference sequence). The CDR3 totals 16 residues. The CDR3 is CASSLRPSGARAEQFF. As DNA, the CDR3 is TGTGCCAGCAGCCTACGACCTAGCGGGGCCCGCGCCGAGCAGTTCTTC.

This clonotype occurred a few times. This chain links TRBV7-9 with TRBJ1-2; tentatively, D is TRBD1 (6 bases). V lost 1 base and J lost 4, with 16 bases in between. Germline-derived CDR1 and CDR2 are SEHNR and FQNEAQ (reference sequence). This CDR3 comprises 16 residues. CDR3 sequence: CASSLVGRGTIYGYTF. Here the CDR3 DNA reads TGTGCCAGCAGCTTAGTCGGCCGGGGGACAATCTATGGCTACACCTTC.

As regards this clonotype: One junction end disagrees with the germline gene, perhaps due to a read error. This chain uses TRBV10-3 with TRBJ2-5, with D possibly TRBD2 on 6 matching bases. Germline assignment: CDR1 ENHRY and CDR2 SYGVKD. The CDR3 consists of 12 residues. The CDR3, as DNA: TGCACGGCGGGGACCACTTGGAATGAGCAGTACTTC. Translated: CTAGTTWNEQYF.

The chain is built from TRBV27 and TRBJ1-1; D is unresolved. This CDR3 region has 12 residues. Trimming took off 3 bases at V and 2 bases at J, with 4 bases between the two ends. CDR1 MNHEY and CDR2 SMNVEV come from the germline V gene (reference sequence). This CDR3 is CASSFHNTEAFF. The CDR3 DNA reads TGTGCCAGCAGTTTCCACAACACTGAAGCTTTCTTT.

About this clonotype itself: The junction and the germline gene differ at one end; a read error may be behind it. The CDR3 spells CATGDRQGFNGYTF. DNA for the CDR3: TGTGCCACCGGTGATCGACAGGGTTTCAACGGCTACACCTTC. The chain employs TRBV24-1 and TRBJ1-2; 7 bases agree with TRBD1. Germline V lookup: CDR1 KGHDR, CDR2 SFDVKD. The CDR3 runs to 14 residues.

The table lists this clonotype with a few counts. The junction departs from the called germline gene at one end, perhaps through a read error. The genes are TRBV12-3 or TRBV12-4 and TRBJ2-3; maybe TRBD1 (5 bases). CDR3 size: 13 residues. The CDR3 sequence: CASSTIGTGTQYF. CDR3 sequence (DNA): TGTGCCAGCAGTACGATTGGTACAGGTACGCAGTATTTT.

This rearrangement joins TRBV15 to TRBJ2-1; D remains ambiguous. Trimming removed 0 bases from V and 4 bases from J, with 4 bases in between. The CDR3 consists of 13 residues. CDR1 LNHNV and CDR2 YYDKDF come from the germline V gene (reference sequence). The CDR3 here is CATSRERYNEQFF. The CDR3 bases are TGTGCCACCAGCAGAGAGCGGTACAATGAGCAGTTCTTC.

The rearrangement joins TRBV10-3 to TRBJ2-4, with 8 bases aligning to TRBD1. The DNA end is more similar to TRBJ2-7, so the J call may be wrong. CDR1 ENHRY and CDR2 SYGVKD come from the germline V gene. This CDR3 is built from 14 residues. In DNA, the CDR3 is TGTGCCATCAGTGATACAGGGGGTAACTACGAGCAGTACTTC. Protein sequence: CAISDTGGNYEQYF.

The chain uses TRBV6-2 or TRBV6-3 and TRBJ2-7, with 7 positions matching TRBD1. This CDR3 has 13 amino acids. With 7 bases clipped from V and 4 bases from J, the junction kept 7 bases outside the gene matches. Germline CDR1 and CDR2: MNHEY and SVGEGT. Here the CDR3 reads CASTRDRTYEQYF. CDR3 DNA: TGTGCCAGCACTAGGGACAGAACTTACGAGCAGTACTTC.